What follows describes a single TCR beta chain. This sample is part of a study of blood T cells in healthy people across ages. Collection of around 9.3 milliliters of peripheral blood was performed for each donor. Per sample, at least 5 micrograms of total RNA were extracted. It was with a sample-barcoded 5' primer and a J-beta primer mix that a second PCR of about 6 to 12 cycles was run. A single record per CDR3 protein comes from TCRdb applying MiXCR to the 5' RACE reads. Here the sample spans roughly 900,000 distinct CDR3 sequences, roughly 52% being singletons. The V gene's germline CDR1 is LGHDT and CDR2 YNNKEL (reference sequence). Losses at the gene ends were 2 bases for V and 2 bases for J; bases not matched to a gene: 4. The CDR3 loop spans 16 amino acids.

This TCR derives from a man aged 25-40 years in good health. This chain connects TRBV3-1 to TRBJ2-2; 8 bases are a match to TRBD1. Sequenced: blood. CDR3 region: CASSQRQGPNTGELFF. The CDR3 DNA follows: TGTGCCAGCAGCCAACGACAGGGGCCTAACACCGGGGAGCTGTTTTTT.